The subject of this entry is one T cell receptor (beta chain). The clone's antigen remains unknown. Base qualities are missing; no much larger clone stands one base away. Donors were healthy HIV-negative adults with no recently reported acute infections or vaccinations. All donors were Caucasian adults living in Nashville, Tennessee, USA. Magnetic negative selection was used to enrich CD4+ T cells, after which naive cells were positively selected on CD45RA and the negative fraction became the memory subset. After blood collection by leukapheresis, PBMCs were isolated using Ficoll-Histopaque density gradient centrifugation and then cryopreserved in the vapor phase of liquid nitrogen. Purity and quantity of every magnetically sorted T cell population were checked by analytical flow cytometry. Genomic DNA was isolated from each sorted fraction and quantified by UV absorbance on a Nanodrop 2000c. The data derive from a study of shared clonotypes between healthy human individuals (dated by TCRdb to the early 2020s). Regarding the complete study: Two women and three men aged 18 to 49 years were included in the cohort. For each donor, CD4 naive and CD4 memory were each given three plates, CD8 naive was given two plates, and CD8 memory was given one plate. Blood TCR repertoires of about five healthy adults were deeply sequenced to estimate repertoire size and the extent of clonotype sharing between individuals. Libraries were prepared and TCR repertoires were sequenced by different laboratories using diverse techniques, in order to increase sequencing depth and limit assay-specific biases. Leukapheresis yielded between about 0.8 and 8.9 billion PBMCs per donor. Summary of the overall study and its limitations: Rarefaction of sorted-subset datasets indicated incomplete sequencing despite the large sequencing depth. Sampling was restricted to blood, and TCR repertoires in tissue are likely to differ from TCR repertoires in blood. Based on pairwise subsampling, the degree of clonotype sharing among donors was expected to be affected by sequencing depth. When a handful of donors were compared, the shared fraction of clonotypes was roughly 4.8% for naive CD4, roughly 3.3% for naive CD8, more than 2% for memory CD4, and roughly 0.4% for memory CD8. Compared with non-shared clonotypes, clonotypes shared by all four sorted-subset donors had higher generation probabilities. Estimated clonotype richness was generally larger for naive than for memory subsets. The genetic and exposure-history diversity represented was limited by the small number of donors.

Using the deep immunoSEQ assay, multiplex PCR amplified TCR CDR3 regions from genomic DNA. For each cell subset, the extracted genomic DNA was distributed evenly across all wells of several immunoSEQ 96-well plates, and each plate served as one replicate. For sorted subsets, around 200 ng genomic DNA, equal to 30,000 or so T cell genomes, was loaded into each replicate PCR. Purified libraries were quantified with a Qubit 3.0 fluorometer, sized on a Bioanalyzer 2100, and re-quantified with the KAPA Library Quantification kit. A separate single-read 150-cycle Illumina NextSeq 550 flow cell was used to sequence each immunoSEQ 96-well plate. The study's own analysis went as follows. Because the immunoSEQ output included only junctional sequences and no quality scores, the filtering could not be the same as the filtering used for full-length reads. To assign V/J genes and CDR3, sequences were annotated using PyIR, a Python wrapper for IgBLAST v1.9, with IMGT germline references. Reads were filtered out if the reads had weak V/J assignments (E-value above 1e-6), no CDR3, stop codons, out-of-frame junctions, or ambiguous translated residues. V3J clonotypes were defined as sequences sharing an identical inferred V gene, J gene, and CDR3 amino acid sequence. The percentage overlap between two repertoires was calculated by dividing the number of shared unique clonotypes by the size of the smaller repertoire. RTK rarefaction, the Chao1 estimator, and Recon v2.1 estimates of unobserved clonotypes were used to assess repertoire richness. Generation probabilities were computed with OLGA for all TCRbeta clonotypes obtained by the gDNA method from several donors. Here the immuneACCESS table is served through TCRdb, limited to in-frame sequences with V and J called. Missing clones are a known gap in these copies; in checked studies unresolved V genes cover under half, and the rest lacks a known reason. The V and J calls and clone size are taken from that table; D and trimming were inferred from the DNA. For this sample there are some 2.4 million clones; 80% to 95% appear just once. The top ten clonotypes cover more than 0.35% of the sample.

This TCR was recovered from a young man in good health. Some clones in this sample may be carry-over from other donors' samples. The sequenced sample was naive CD4+ T cells from PBMCs. The intended sense of this specimen's cell subset or site label: CD45RA+ positively selected.

The sequence in DNA is TGTGCCTGGATTGGGGATTCCTACGAGCAGTACTTC. Its translation reads: CAWIGDSYEQYF. The V gene is TRBV30 and the J gene is TRBJ2-7; no D gene is confidently identified. Spanning cysteine to phenylalanine, the CDR3 consists of 12 amino acids. Only CDR3 DNA is held: 36 bases, read in frame from base 1. Via the germline V gene (reference sequence), CDR1 is GTSNPN and CDR2 SVGIG. V gives up 4 bases and J gives up 1 base, and the segment between their germline ends measures 8 bases.